This TCR beta chain derives from a study of OX40 agonist ivuxolimab in advanced cancers. In the study overall: Dose-escalation subjects each had hepatocellular carcinoma, melanoma, renal cell or head and neck cancer.

V shed 0 bases, J shed 5 bases, and the junction held 7 bases outside the gene matches. The CDR3 is 16 residues long. Germline V gene data show CDR1 as SGHRS and CDR2 as YFSETQ. Method: immunoSEQ multiplex PCR; TCRdb's copy keeps in-frame clones and lacks some. The data show about 81,000 clones, with approximately 85% seen just once and 0.2% to 0.25% held by the top ten. This material consisted of CD4+ or CD8+ T cells sorted from blood, taken in a trial of the OX40 agonist ivuxolimab. The chain couples TRBV5-1 to TRBJ2-1; 8 bases align to TRBD2. This TCR derives from an adult with an advanced solid tumor such as melanoma, head and neck, liver or kidney cancer. CDR3 DNA: TGCGCCAGCAGCTTGGTTGCGGGACTAGGGGACAATGAGCAGTTCTTC. Its translation is CASSLVAGLGDNEQFF.